The present T cell receptor beta chain was sequenced within a study of T cell responses to AZD1222 COVID-19 vaccine. Germline V CDR1 and CDR2: LGHNA, YSLEER. The ends were cut back, 0 bases at V and 14 bases at J, with 13 bases in the middle. CDR3 length: 12 amino acids. Study results and limitations: Among vaccine-associated CD4 TCRs, coverage spanned spike, with dominance at 160-218 and 743-854.

This table comes from immunoSEQ multiplex PCR, and its TCRdb copy is limited to in-frame clones, with some not included. This table has around 150,000 clones, more than 85% appearing once. As to this clone: Antigen specificity is unknown.

The genes are TRBV4-3 and TRBJ1-2, with D tentatively TRBD1 (5 bases). The TCR originated in an adult who received the AZD1222 COVID-19 vaccine. The sample here was peripheral blood, taken 28 days after the second AZD1222 dose. Here the CDR3 reads CASSQDSRGLTF. The CDR3 DNA is TGCGCCAGCAGCCAAGATTCGCGGGGGTTAACCTTC.